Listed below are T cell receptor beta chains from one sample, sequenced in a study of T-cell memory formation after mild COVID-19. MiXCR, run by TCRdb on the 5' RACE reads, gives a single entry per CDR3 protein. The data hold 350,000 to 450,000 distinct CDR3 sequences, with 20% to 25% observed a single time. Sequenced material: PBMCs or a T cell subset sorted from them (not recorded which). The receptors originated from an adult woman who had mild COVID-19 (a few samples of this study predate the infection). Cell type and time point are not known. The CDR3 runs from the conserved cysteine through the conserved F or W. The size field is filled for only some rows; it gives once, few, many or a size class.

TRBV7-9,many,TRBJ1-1,CASSLGTGPVNTEAFF
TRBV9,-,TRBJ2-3,CASSVDPSADTQYF
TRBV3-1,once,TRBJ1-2,CASSQTDRVHGYTF
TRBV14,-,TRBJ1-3,CASSQQTDLKRNTIYF
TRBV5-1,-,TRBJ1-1,CASSIKGGNPEAFF
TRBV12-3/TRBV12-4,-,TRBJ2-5,CASGGEGLKTQYF
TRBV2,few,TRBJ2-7,CASGRAFVGREQYF
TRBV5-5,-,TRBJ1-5,CASSLAWRDQPQHF
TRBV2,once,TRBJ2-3,CASSDYGGPSTDTQYF
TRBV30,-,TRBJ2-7,CAWSFAQGASYEQYF
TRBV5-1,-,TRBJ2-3,CASSSGLAGFTDTQYF
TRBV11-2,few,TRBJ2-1,CASSLLGGVSYNEQFF
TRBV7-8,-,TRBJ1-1,CATQGPSRGLAGDTEAFF
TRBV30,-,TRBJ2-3,CAWSTGTGYTDTQYF
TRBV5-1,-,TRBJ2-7,CASSFETGVFYEQYF
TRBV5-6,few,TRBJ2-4,CASSFLNQGYGDIQYF
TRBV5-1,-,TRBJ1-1,CASSLSQGGVNTEAFF
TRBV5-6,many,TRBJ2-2,CASSLGRTGELFF
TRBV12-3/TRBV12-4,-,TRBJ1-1,CASSFTQGTGTEAFF
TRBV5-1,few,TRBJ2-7,CASSLLIAPGEQYF
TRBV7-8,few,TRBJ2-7,CASSFSPGQGYEQYF
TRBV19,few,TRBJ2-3,CASSMRPSGDTQYF
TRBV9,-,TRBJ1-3,CASSDRQNPDRVGNTIYF
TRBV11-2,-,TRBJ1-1,CASSSSDRGRTEAFF
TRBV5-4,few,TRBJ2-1,CASSARLAGGPVEQFF
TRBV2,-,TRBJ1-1,CASSGTPSPTEAFF
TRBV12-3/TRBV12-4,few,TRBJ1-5,CASSLGTGAHNQPQHF
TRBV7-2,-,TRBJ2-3,CASSSRGPASTDTQYF
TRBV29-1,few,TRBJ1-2,CSVEWDSSYGYTF
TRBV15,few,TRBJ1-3,CATSSVSGNTIYF
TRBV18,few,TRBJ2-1,CASSPPDRESLDEQFF
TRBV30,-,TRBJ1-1,CAWSVSVEAFF
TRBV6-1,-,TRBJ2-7,CASRSHLYEQYF
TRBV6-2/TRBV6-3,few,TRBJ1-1,CASSSPVHRATEAFF
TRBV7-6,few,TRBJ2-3,CASSPQAATSTDTQYF
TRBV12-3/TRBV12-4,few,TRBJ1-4,CASSLGGSNEKLFF